This T cell receptor beta chain is drawn from a study of cytomegalovirus exposure and HLA in healthy donors. The V gene's germline CDR1 is KGHSH and CDR2 LQKENI. V dropped 3 bases and J dropped 4 bases, with 14 bases sitting between them. The CDR3 runs to 15 residues. The data were produced by immunoSEQ multiplex PCR, yet TCRdb's version contains in-frame clones alone and is incomplete. The repertoire holds over 200,000 clones, with around nine tenths as singletons. Findings and limits, study-wide: In vitro work confirmed that a few CMV-associated chains recognize CMV antigens.

A remark on this clone: Its antigen is unidentified.

This TCR was recovered from a young woman in good health and CMV-seropositive. Sequencing was performed on PBMCs. The chain uses TRBV18 and TRBJ2-3; D is undetermined. The CDR3 DNA sequence: TGTGCCAGCTCACCTGGCGGATCACCCCCAGATACGCAGTATTTT. This encodes CASSPGGSPPDTQYF. Combining the CDR3 with reference TRBV18 and TRBJ2-3 gives the whole variable domain NAGVMQNPRHLVRRRGQEARLRCSPMKGHSHVYWYRQLPEEGLKFMVYLQKENIIDESGMPKERFSAEFPKEGPSILRIQQVVRGDSAAYFCASSPGGSPPDTQYFGPGTRLTVL.